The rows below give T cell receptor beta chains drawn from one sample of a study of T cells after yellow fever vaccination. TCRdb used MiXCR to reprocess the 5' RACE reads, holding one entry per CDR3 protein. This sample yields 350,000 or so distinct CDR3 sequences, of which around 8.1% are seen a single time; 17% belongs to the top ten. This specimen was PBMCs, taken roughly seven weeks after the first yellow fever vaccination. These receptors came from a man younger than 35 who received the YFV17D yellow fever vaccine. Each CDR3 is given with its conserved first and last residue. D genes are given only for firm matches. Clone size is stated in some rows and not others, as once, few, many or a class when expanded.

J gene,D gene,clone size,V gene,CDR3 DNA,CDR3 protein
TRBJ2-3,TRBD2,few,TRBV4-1,TGCGCCAGCAGCCAAGCAAGAGCGGGGGGGCCCACAGATACGCAGTATTTT,CASSQARAGGPTDTQYF
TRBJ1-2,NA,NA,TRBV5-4,TGTGCCAGCAGCTTGGTGCTGGGAAGAGATGGCTACACCTTC,CASSLVLGRDGYTF
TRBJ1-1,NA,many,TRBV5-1,TGCGCCAGCAGCTTGGACAGGATGAACACTGAAGCTTTCTTT,CASSLDRMNTEAFF
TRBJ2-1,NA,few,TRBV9,TGTGCCAGCCAGGGGGGGAGTGAGCAGTTCTTC,CASQGGSEQFF
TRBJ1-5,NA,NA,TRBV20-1,TGCAGTGCTAGAAGGGAAGTTGGACAGCCCCAGCATTTT,CSARREVGQPQHF
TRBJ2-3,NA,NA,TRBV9,TGTGCCAGCAGCGTAGATGTATCTAGCACAGATACGCAGTATTTT,CASSVDVSSTDTQYF
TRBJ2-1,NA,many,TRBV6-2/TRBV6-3,TGTGCCAGCTCCCCCAGGGGGGGGGGCCTTAATGAGCAGTTCTTC,CASSPRGGGLNEQFF
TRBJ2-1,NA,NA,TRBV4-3,TGCGCCAGCAGCCAAGAAATGGCTTCGCCTCAGCGGAATGAGCAGTTCTTC,CASSQEMASPQRNEQFF
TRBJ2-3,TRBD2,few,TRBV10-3,TGTGCCATCACAGACAGCGGGGGGGGGACAGATACGCAGTATTTT,CAITDSGGGTDTQYF
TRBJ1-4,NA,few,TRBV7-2,TGTGCCAGCAGCAAACCACCGCCTACGGAAAAACTGTTTTTT,CASSKPPPTEKLFF
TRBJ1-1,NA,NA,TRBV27,TGTGCCACCTCATGGGGGAAGGACACTGAAGCTTTCTTT,CATSWGKDTEAFF
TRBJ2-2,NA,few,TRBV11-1,TGTGCCAGCAGCCCCCCTCAGGGTTATTCTAACACCGGGGAGCTGTTTTTT,CASSPPQGYSNTGELFF
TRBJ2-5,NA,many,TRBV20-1,TGCAGTGCTAGAGATTCTGCTTCGCGCGATTGGGAGACCCAGTACTTC,CSARDSASRDWETQYF
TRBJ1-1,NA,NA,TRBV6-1,TGTGCCAGCGGAGCCCAAGAATCGAACACTGAAGCTTTCTTT,CASGAQESNTEAFF
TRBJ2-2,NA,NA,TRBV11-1,TGTGCCAGCAGCTTATCAGGGAACACCGGGGAGCTGTTTTTT,CASSLSGNTGELFF
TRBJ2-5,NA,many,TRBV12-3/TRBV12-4,TGTGCCAGCACCCCCTTTGGGACGGAAGAGACCCAGTACTTC,CASTPFGTEETQYF
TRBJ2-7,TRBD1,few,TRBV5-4,TGTGCCAGCAGCATACCTGGACAGGGGCTCTCCTACGAGCAGTACTTC,CASSIPGQGLSYEQYF
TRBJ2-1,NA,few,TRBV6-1,TGTGCCAGCAGCCCAACATATTCGGCCTACAATGAGCAGTTCTTC,CASSPTYSAYNEQFF
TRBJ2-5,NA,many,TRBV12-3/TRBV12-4,TGTGCCAGCAGTTTTTCCCAGGGCCAGACCCAGTACTTC,CASSFSQGQTQYF
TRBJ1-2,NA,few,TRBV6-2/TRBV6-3,TGTGCCAGCAGTTCCCAGGGATTGGGTTACCAGCGCTACACCTTC,CASSSQGLGYQRYTF